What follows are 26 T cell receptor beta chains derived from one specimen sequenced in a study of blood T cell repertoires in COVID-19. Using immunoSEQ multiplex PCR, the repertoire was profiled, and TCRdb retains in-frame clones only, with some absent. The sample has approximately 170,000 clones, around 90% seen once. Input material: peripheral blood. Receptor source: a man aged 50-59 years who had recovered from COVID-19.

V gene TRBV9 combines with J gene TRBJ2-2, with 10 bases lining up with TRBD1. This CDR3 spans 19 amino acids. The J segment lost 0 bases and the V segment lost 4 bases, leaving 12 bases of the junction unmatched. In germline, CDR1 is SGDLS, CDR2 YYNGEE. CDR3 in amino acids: CASSPLGQGGFANTGELFF. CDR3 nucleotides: TGTGCCAGCAGCCCCTTAGGACAGGGGGGGTTCGCGAACACCGGGGAGCTGTTTTTT.

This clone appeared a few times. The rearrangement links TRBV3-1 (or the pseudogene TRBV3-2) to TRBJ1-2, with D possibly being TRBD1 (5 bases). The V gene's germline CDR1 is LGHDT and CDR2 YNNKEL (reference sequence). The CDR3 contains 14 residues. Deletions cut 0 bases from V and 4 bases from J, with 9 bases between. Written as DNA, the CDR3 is TGTGCCAGCAGCCAAGATGGGGCAGGCTATGGCTACACCTTC. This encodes CASSQDGAGYGYTF.

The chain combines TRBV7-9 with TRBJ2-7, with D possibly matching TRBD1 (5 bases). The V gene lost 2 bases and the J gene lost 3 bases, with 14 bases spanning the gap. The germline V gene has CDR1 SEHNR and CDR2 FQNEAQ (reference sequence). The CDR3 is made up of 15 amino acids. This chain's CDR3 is CASSLSQGVDYEQYF. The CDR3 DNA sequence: TGTGCCAGCAGCTTATCCCAGGGTGTGGACTACGAGCAGTACTTC.

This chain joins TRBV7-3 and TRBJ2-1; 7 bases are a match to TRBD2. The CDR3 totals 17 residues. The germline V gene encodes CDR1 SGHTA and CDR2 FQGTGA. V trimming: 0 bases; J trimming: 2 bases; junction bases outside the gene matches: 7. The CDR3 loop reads CASSLTWLAATYNEQFF. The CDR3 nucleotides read TGTGCCAGCAGCTTAACGTGGCTAGCGGCAACCTACAATGAGCAGTTCTTC.

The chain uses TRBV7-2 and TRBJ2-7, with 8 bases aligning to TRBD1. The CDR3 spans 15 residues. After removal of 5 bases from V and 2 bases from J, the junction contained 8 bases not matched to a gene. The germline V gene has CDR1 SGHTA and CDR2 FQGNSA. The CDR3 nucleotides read TGTGCCAGCAGCCCAGGGACAGGCTTTACCTACGAGCAGTACTTC. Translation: CASSPGTGFTYEQYF. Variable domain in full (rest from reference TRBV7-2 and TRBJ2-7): GAGVSQSPSNKVTEKGKDVELRCDPISGHTALYWYRQSLGQGLEFLIYFQGNSAPDKSGLPSDRFSAERTGGSVSTLTIQRTQQEDSAVYLCASSPGTGFTYEQYFGPGTRLTVT.

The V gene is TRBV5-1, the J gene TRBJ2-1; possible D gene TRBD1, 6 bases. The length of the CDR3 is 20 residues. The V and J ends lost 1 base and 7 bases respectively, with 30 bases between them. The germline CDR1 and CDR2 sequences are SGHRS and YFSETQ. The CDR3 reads CASSLSSGQGSRLMRNEQFF. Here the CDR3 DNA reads TGCGCCAGCAGCTTGTCTTCAGGGCAGGGGTCTAGGCTCATGCGGAATGAGCAGTTCTTC.

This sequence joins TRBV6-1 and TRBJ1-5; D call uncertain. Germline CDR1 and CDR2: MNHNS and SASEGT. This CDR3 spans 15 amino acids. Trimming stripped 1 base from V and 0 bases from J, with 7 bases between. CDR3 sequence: CASSEDDNSNQPQHF. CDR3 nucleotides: TGTGCCAGCAGTGAAGATGACAATAGCAATCAGCCCCAGCATTTT.

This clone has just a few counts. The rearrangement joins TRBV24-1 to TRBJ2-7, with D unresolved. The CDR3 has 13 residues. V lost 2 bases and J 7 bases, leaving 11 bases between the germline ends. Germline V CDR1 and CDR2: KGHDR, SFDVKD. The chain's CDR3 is CATSDSGLLEQYF. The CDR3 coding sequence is TGTGCCACCAGTGATTCGGGTTTATTGGAGCAGTACTTC.

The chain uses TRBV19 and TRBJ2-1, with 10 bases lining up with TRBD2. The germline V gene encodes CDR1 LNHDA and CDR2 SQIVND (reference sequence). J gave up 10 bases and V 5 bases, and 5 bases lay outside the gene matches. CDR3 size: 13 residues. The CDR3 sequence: CASSPPGLAEQFF. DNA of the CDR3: TGTGCCAGTAGTCCCCCGGGACTAGCGGAGCAGTTCTTC.

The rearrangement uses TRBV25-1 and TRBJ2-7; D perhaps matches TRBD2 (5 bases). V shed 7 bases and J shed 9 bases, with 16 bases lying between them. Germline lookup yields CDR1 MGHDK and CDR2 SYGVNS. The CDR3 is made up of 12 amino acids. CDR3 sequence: CASTSSGLGQYF. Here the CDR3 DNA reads TGTGCCAGCACCTCCAGCGGTCTGGGGCAGTACTTC.

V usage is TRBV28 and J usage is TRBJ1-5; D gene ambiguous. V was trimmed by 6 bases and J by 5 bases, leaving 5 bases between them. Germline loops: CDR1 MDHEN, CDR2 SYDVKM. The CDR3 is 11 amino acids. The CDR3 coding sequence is TGTGCCAGCAGCTCGGATCAGCCCCAGCATTTT. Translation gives CASSSDQPQHF.

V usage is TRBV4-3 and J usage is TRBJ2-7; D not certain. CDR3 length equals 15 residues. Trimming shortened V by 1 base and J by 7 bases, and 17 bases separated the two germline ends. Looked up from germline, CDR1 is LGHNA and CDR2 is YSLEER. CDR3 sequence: CASSQVENASGEQYF. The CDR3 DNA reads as TGCGCCAGCAGCCAAGTTGAAAACGCCTCGGGTGAGCAGTACTTC.

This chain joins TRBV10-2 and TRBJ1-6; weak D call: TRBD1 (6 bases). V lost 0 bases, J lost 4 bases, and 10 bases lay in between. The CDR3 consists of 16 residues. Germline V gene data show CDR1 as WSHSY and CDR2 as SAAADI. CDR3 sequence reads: CASSESIGQYNSPLHF. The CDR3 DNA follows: TGCGCCAGCAGTGAGTCGATCGGACAGTATAATTCACCCCTCCACTTT.

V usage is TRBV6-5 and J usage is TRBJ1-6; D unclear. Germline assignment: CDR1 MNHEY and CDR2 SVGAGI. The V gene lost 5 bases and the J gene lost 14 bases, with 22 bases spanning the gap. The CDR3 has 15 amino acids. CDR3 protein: CASSPGIGRVATLHF. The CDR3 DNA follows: TGTGCCAGCAGTCCCGGGATAGGTAGGGTAGCTACCCTCCACTTT.

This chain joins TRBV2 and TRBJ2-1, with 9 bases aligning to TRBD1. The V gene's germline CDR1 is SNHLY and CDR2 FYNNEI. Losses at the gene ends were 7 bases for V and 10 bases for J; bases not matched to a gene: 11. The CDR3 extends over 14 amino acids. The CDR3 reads CASTGTTGGGEQFF. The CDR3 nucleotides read TGTGCCAGCACCGGGACCACAGGGGGCGGAGAGCAGTTCTTC.

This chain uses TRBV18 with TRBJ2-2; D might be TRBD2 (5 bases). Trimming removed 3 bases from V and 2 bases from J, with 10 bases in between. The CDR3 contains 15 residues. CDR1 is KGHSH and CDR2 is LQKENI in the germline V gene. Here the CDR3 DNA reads TGTGCCAGCTCACCGCAGGAGGCCAACACCGGGGAGCTGTTTTTT. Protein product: CASSPQEANTGELFF.

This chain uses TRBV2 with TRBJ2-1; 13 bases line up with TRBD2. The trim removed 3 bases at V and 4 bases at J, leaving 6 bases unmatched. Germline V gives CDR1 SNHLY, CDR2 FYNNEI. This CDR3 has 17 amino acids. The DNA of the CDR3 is TGTGCCAGCAGTGATGCGGGGACTAGCGGGGCTTACAATGAGCAGTTCTTC. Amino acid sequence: CASSDAGTSGAYNEQFF.

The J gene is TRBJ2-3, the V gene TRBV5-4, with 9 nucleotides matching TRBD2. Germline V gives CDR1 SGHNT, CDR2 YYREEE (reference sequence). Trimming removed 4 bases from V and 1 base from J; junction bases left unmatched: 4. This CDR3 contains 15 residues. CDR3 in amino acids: CASSEVAGGTDTQYF. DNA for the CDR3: TGTGCCAGCAGCGAAGTAGCGGGAGGCACAGATACGCAGTATTTT.

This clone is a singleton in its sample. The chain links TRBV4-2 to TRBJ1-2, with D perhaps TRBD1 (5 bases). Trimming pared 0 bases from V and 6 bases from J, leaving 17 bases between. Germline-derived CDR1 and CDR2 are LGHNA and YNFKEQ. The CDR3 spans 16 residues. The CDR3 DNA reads TGTGCCAGCAGCCAAGATCCCGCAGGAGGGACCCATGGCTACACCTTC. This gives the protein CASSQDPAGGTHGYTF.

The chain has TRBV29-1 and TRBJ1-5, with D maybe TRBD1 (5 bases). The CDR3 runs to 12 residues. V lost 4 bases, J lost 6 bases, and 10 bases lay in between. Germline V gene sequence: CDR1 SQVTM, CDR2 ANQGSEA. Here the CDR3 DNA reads TGCAGCGTTGGACATCAGGGTCAGCCCCAGCATTTT. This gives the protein CSVGHQGQPQHF.

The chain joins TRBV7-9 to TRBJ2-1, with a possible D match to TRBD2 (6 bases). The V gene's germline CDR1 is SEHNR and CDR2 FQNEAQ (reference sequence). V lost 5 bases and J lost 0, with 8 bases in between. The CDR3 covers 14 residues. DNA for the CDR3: TGTGCCAGCAGCCGGGGGAGCTCCTACAATGAGCAGTTCTTC. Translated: CASSRGSSYNEQFF.

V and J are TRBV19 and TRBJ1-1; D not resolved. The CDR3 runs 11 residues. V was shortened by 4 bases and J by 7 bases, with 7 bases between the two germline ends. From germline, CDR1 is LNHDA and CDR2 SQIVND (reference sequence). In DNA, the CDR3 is TGTGCCAGTAGTACCCTCTTTGAAGCTTTCTTT. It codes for CASSTLFEAFF. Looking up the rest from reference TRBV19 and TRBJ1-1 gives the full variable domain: DGGITQSPKYLFRKEGQNVTLSCEQNLNHDAMYWYRQDPGQGLRLIYYSQIVNDFQKGDIAEGYSVSREKKESFPLTVTSAQKNPTAFYLCASSTLFEAFFGQGTRLTVV.

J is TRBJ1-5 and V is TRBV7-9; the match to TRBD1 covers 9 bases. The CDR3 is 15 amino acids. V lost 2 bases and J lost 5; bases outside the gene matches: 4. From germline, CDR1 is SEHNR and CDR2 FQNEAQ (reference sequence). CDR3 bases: TGTGCCAGCAGCTTATTCCGGGACAGGGATCAGCCCCAGCATTTT. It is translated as CASSLFRDRDQPQHF.

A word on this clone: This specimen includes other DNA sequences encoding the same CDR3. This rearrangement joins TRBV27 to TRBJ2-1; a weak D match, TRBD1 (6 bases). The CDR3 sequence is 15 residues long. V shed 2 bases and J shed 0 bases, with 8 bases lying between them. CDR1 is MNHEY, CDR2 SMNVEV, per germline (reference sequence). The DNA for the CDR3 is TGTGCCAGCAGTTTAGGGGGCGGCTCCTACAATGAGCAGTTCTTC. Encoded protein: CASSLGGGSYNEQFF.

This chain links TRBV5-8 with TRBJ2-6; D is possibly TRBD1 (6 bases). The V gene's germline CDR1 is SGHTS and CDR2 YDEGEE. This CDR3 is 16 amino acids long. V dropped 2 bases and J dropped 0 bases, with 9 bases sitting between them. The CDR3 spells CASSFGQSSGANVLTF. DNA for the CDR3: TGTGCCAGCAGCTTTGGACAGTCCTCTGGGGCCAACGTCCTGACTTTC.

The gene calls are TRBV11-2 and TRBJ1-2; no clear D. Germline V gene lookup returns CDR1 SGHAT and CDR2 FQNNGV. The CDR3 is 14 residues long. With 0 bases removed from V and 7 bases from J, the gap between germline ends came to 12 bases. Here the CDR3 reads CASSLDNGSGGYTF. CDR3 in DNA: TGTGCCAGCAGCTTAGATAACGGGAGCGGTGGCTACACCTTC.